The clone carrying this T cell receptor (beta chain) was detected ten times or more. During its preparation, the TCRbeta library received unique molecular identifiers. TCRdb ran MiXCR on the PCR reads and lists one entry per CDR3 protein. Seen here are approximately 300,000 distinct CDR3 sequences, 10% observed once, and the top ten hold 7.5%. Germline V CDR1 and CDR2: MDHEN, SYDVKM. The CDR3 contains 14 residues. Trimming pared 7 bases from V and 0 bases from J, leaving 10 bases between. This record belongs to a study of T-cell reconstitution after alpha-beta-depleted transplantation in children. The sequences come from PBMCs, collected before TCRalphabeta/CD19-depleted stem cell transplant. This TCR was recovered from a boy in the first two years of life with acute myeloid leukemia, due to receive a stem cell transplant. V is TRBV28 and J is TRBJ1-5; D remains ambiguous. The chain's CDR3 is CASTSGGSNQPQHF. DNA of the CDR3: TGTGCCAGCACCTCGGGTGGTAGCAATCAGCCCCAGCATTTT.